A single sample gave rise to the 18 T cell receptor beta chains below, sequenced in a study of T cell responses to AZD1222 COVID-19 vaccine (dated by TCRdb to the early 2020s). The time point label, as the study defines it: baseline before first vaccination. The library came from the immunoSEQ multiplex PCR assay. TCRdb stores this immuneACCESS table with in-frame sequences only. Part of the clones is absent; in the studies checked, under half of the shortfall reflects unresolved V genes, and no reason is known for the rest. This sample holds roughly 150,000 clones; approximately 92% were observed only once. The ten largest account for about 2.5% of the sample. Source: peripheral blood, taken on day 0 of AZD1222 vaccination. The receptors originated from an adult in good health.

Remarks on this clone: At one of its ends the junction is not consistent with the germline gene, which may arise from a read error. At the DNA level, this CDR3 is encoded by other sequences in the same sample as well. The CDR3 nucleotides are TGTGCCAGCAGCTGGGGGGACAGGGACCAAGAAACCCAGTACTTC. Its translation is CASSWGDRDQETQYF. The chain links TRBV7-3 to TRBJ2-5; 9 positions agree with TRBD1. This CDR3 is built from 15 residues. Germline lookup yields CDR1 SGHTA and CDR2 FQGTGA. Full variable domain (outside the CDR3, taken from reference TRBV7-3 and TRBJ2-5): GAGVSQTPSNKVTEKGKYVELRCDPISGHTALYWYRQSLGQGPEFLIYFQGTGAADDSGLPNDRFFAVRPEGSVSTLKIQRTERGDSAVYLCASSWGDRDQETQYFGPGTRLLVL.

On this clone itself: This same CDR3 is encoded by further DNA sequences in the sample. The chain has TRBV19 and TRBJ1-5; 8 nucleotides agree with TRBD1. In germline, CDR1 is LNHDA, CDR2 SQIVND (reference sequence). CDR3 length: 15 residues. Germline trimming cut 3 bases from V and 7 bases from J; bases unmatched to any gene: 8. CDR3 loop: CASSIGQGAGQPQHF. CDR3 bases: TGTGCCAGTAGTATTGGCCAGGGGGCTGGACAGCCCCAGCATTTT. Filled out from reference TRBV19 and TRBJ1-5, the complete variable domain reads DGGITQSPKYLFRKEGQNVTLSCEQNLNHDAMYWYRQDPGQGLRLIYYSQIVNDFQKGDIAEGYSVSREKKESFPLTVTSAQKNPTAFYLCASSIGQGAGQPQHFGDGTRLSIL.

This chain links TRBV6-5 with TRBJ1-2; no reliable D call. This CDR3 is built from 12 residues. Germline lookup yields CDR1 MNHEY and CDR2 SVGAGI. With 6 bases removed from V and 4 bases from J, the gap between germline ends came to 9 bases. The CDR3 spells CASSPDRYGYTF. The CDR3 DNA reads as TGTGCCAGCAGCCCAGACCGCTATGGCTACACCTTC.

This chain uses TRBV5-1 with TRBJ1-6, with 11 bases aligning to TRBD1. The CDR3 loop spans 22 amino acids. Germline lookup yields CDR1 SGHRS and CDR2 YFSETQ. Germline trimming cut 2 bases from V and 0 bases from J; bases unmatched to any gene: 16. CDR3: CASSFSTTGTGGRSSYNSPLHF. The CDR3 DNA is TGCGCCAGCAGCTTCTCTACCACCGGGACAGGGGGGCGAAGCTCCTATAATTCACCCCTCCACTTT. Together with reference TRBV5-1 and TRBJ1-6, the CDR3 gives the full variable domain: KAGVTQTPRYLIKTRGQQVTLSCSPISGHRSVSWYQQTPGQGLQFLFEYFSETQRNKGNFPGRFSGRQFSNSRSEMNVSTLELGDSALYLCASSFSTTGTGGRSSYNSPLHFGNGTRLTVT.

CDR3 sequence: CASSLRVRGLRYEQYF. The CDR3 DNA is TGTGCCAGCAGCTTAAGGGTCCGGGGTCTCAGGTACGAGCAGTACTTC. The chain combines TRBV7-2 with TRBJ2-7, with D perhaps TRBD2 (5 bases). The CDR3 spans 16 residues. Germline V CDR1 and CDR2: SGHTA, FQGNSA. Trimming cost V 2 bases and J 4 bases, with 18 bases left between them.

V and J are TRBV5-1 and TRBJ2-5, with 8 bases aligning to TRBD2. Germline CDR1 reads SGHRS; CDR2 reads YFSETQ. This CDR3 is 17 amino acids long. Germline trimming cut 4 bases from V and 2 bases from J; bases unmatched to any gene: 13. DNA for the CDR3: TGCGCCAGCAGCGCGACCCCCGGGGGGGCGAGTCAAGAGACCCAGTACTTC. The encoded protein is CASSATPGGASQETQYF.

The gene calls are TRBV6-5 and TRBJ2-7; D ambiguous. V gave up 6 bases and J gave up 6 bases, with 18 bases separating them. The CDR3 length is 14 residues. The germline CDR1 and CDR2 sequences are MNHEY and SVGAGI. The CDR3 sequence: CASRRPSGPSEQYF. The CDR3 nucleotides are TGTGCCAGCAGAAGACCGTCGGGCCCTTCCGAGCAGTACTTC.

This clone appeared a single time. The chain joins TRBV18 to TRBJ1-3; D is perhaps TRBD1 (6 bases). Germline assignment: CDR1 KGHSH and CDR2 LQKENI. Trimming cost V 5 bases and J 0 bases, with 14 bases left between them. The CDR3 runs to 16 residues. This CDR3 reads CASSSSQGPSGNTIYF. The CDR3 DNA reads as TGTGCCAGCTCAAGTTCGCAGGGGCCCTCTGGAAACACCATATATTTT.

V and J are TRBV18 and TRBJ2-7; 9 bases match TRBD1. With V trimmed by 6 bases and J by 6 bases, 15 bases remained unmatched. The CDR3 consists of 16 residues. Germline V CDR1 and CDR2: KGHSH, LQKENI. The CDR3 DNA reads as TGTGCCAGCTCTCTCGATCAGCCGGGACAGGGAGGCGAGCAGTACTTC. This codes for CASSLDQPGQGGEQYF.

The chain has TRBV4-1 and TRBJ2-7; 10 positions match TRBD1. Germline CDR1 and CDR2: MGHRA and YSYEKL. Losses at the gene ends were 4 bases for V and 5 bases for J; bases not matched to a gene: 5. The CDR3 contains 14 residues. CDR3: CASSLGQGVHEQYF. The CDR3 DNA reads as TGCGCCAGCAGCCTAGGACAGGGGGTTCACGAGCAGTACTTC.

The chain uses TRBV5-1 and TRBJ1-5; 9 bases match TRBD1. CDR1 and CDR2 (germline): SGHRS, YFSETQ. The CDR3 runs to 15 residues. Germline trimming cut 0 bases from V and 7 bases from J; bases unmatched to any gene: 5. The CDR3 bases are TGCGCCAGCAGCTTGGAGGGACAGGGAAGCCAGCCCCAGCATTTT. Translation gives CASSLEGQGSQPQHF.

J is TRBJ1-1 and V is TRBV30; the D is unclear. The CDR3 consists of 16 residues. The V gene lost 2 bases and the J gene lost 3 bases, with 19 bases spanning the gap. Germline V gives CDR1 GTSNPN, CDR2 SVGIG (reference sequence). Here the CDR3 reads CAWSKTRTGRDTEAFF. The CDR3 DNA reads as TGTGCCTGGAGTAAAACGCGTACGGGGAGGGACACTGAAGCTTTCTTT.

The chain combines TRBV27 with TRBJ1-2, with 9 bases that match TRBD1. The ends lost 6 bases at V and 4 bases at J; junction bases unmatched: 6. CDR1 is MNHEY and CDR2 is SMNVEV in the germline V gene (reference sequence). CDR3 size: 14 residues. The CDR3 DNA sequence: TGTGCCAGCAGCTACAGGGGGCGCGGCTATGGCTACACCTTC. Translated, it gives CASSYRGRGYGYTF.

V and J are TRBV4-1 and TRBJ1-1; 7 bases align to TRBD1. The CDR3 contains 12 residues. Germline CDR1 MGHRA, CDR2 YSYEKL. Trimming at V came to 4 bases and at J to 7 bases, leaving 3 bases not matched to a gene. CDR3 sequence: CASSLTGDEAFF. In DNA, the CDR3 is TGCGCCAGCAGCCTAACAGGGGATGAAGCTTTCTTT.

This CDR3 reads CASSVDDGGPTDTQYF. The CDR3 region has the DNA TGTGCCAGCAGCGTAGATGACGGGGGGCCCACAGATACGCAGTATTTT. The V gene is TRBV9, the J gene TRBJ2-3, with D possibly matching TRBD2 (7 bases). The CDR3 is 16 residues long. Per germline, CDR1 SGDLS and CDR2 YYNGEE. V was pared by 0 bases and J by 2 bases, with 13 bases between.

The chain has TRBV7-7 and TRBJ2-2; D is uncertain. Between the trimmed V and J ends, which lost 1 base and 7 bases, there was a span of 7 bases. The CDR3 has 13 residues. Germline V gene sequence: CDR1 SSHAT, CDR2 FNYEAQ (reference sequence). The CDR3 protein is CASSLVGIGELFF. The CDR3 DNA reads as TGTGCCAGCAGCTTAGTGGGTATCGGGGAGCTGTTTTTT.

The rearrangement joins TRBV24-1 to TRBJ2-3, with 12 bases matching TRBD2. J gave up 3 bases and V 5 bases, and 5 bases lay outside the gene matches. CDR3 length equals 16 residues. From germline, CDR1 is KGHDR and CDR2 SFDVKD. The DNA for the CDR3 is TGTGCCACCAGTGGACTAGCGGGGGAGGGGACAGATACGCAGTATTTT. Translating gives CATSGLAGEGTDTQYF.

The chain carries TRBV5-4 and TRBJ1-5; D is ambiguous. The CDR3 covers 14 residues. Germline values: CDR1 SGHNT, CDR2 YYREEE (reference sequence). The chain's CDR3 is CATTISGYNQPQHF. The CDR3 DNA reads TGTGCGACAACTATCTCCGGGTACAATCAGCCCCAGCATTTT. Full variable domain (outside the CDR3, taken from reference TRBV5-4 and TRBJ1-5): ETGVTQSPTHLIKTRGQQVTLRCSSQSGHNTVSWYQQALGQGPQFIFQYYREEENGRGNFPPRFSGLQFPNYSSELNVNALELDDSALYLCATTISGYNQPQHFGDGTRLSIL.